This record looks at one T cell receptor (beta chain) sequence and its context. Germline V CDR1 and CDR2: SEHNR, FQNEAQ (reference sequence). The CDR3 has 14 amino acids. The entry originates in a study of cytomegalovirus exposure and HLA in healthy donors. PCR involved 60 Vbeta and 13 Jbeta primers. TCRdb's table, derived via immunoSEQ multiplex PCR, lists solely in-frame clones and lacks some. The sample lists under 300,000 clones; approximately 84% were seen once. Donors had nominal health at sampling but likely had unrecorded immune exposures. Sample: PBMCs. The J gene is TRBJ2-5, the V gene TRBV7-9; D unresolved. The J call is uncertain, as TRBJ2-7 better fits the DNA end. This TCR derives from a middle-aged woman in good health and CMV-seropositive. CDR3 in amino acids: CASSSEHGSYEQYF. CDR3 nucleotides: TGTGCCAGCAGCTCGGAGCACGGCTCCTACGAGCAGTACTTC.